The 10 T cell receptor beta chains below all came from one sample that was sequenced in a study of cytomegalovirus exposure and HLA in healthy donors. Amplification used 60 Vbeta primers and 13 Jbeta primers. The protocol was immunoSEQ multiplex PCR, while the TCRdb copy is restricted to in-frame clones and leaves out a portion. The data contain 40,000 or so clones, around nine tenths of them seen just once; the ten biggest clones take up 2.7%. The sample taken for sequencing was PBMCs. The receptors stem from a woman aged 18-30 years in good health and CMV-seronegative.

CDR3 bases: TGTGCCAGCAGCTTGGGGGCGGGGGTGGGGGAGCAGTACTTC. Protein sequence: CASSLGAGVGEQYF. This sequence joins TRBV5-4 and TRBJ2-7; 7 bases line up with TRBD2. Germline assignment: CDR1 SGHNT and CDR2 YYREEE (reference sequence). V was clipped by 0 bases and J by 7 bases; unmatched bases: 7. The CDR3 has 14 residues.

The genes are TRBV4-1 and TRBJ2-7; 8 nucleotides agree with TRBD1. This CDR3 spans 13 amino acids. The ends lost 5 bases at V and 9 bases at J; junction bases unmatched: 9. Germline CDR1 and CDR2: MGHRA and YSYEKL. The CDR3 DNA reads TGCGCCAGCAGCTCAGGGGGCGAATTCGGGCAGTACTTC. As protein: CASSSGGEFGQYF.

This clone was seen only once. V usage is TRBV29-1 and J usage is TRBJ2-5; D not resolved. The V gene's germline CDR1 is SQVTM and CDR2 ANQGSEA. This CDR3 is 13 amino acids long. Trimming took off 5 bases at V and 2 bases at J, with 12 bases between the two ends. Written as DNA, the CDR3 is TGCAGCGTTAGAGGTATATTACAAGAGACCCAGTACTTC. It yields the protein CSVRGILQETQYF.

The chain recombines TRBV30 with TRBJ1-1; D is unclear. The CDR3 spans 12 residues. The V end lost 1 base, the J end lost 4 bases, and 7 bases lay between the germline ends. From germline, CDR1 is GTSNPN and CDR2 SVGIG (reference sequence). This chain's CDR3 is CAWSDRVTEAFF. Written as DNA, the CDR3 is TGTGCCTGGAGTGATCGGGTCACTGAAGCTTTCTTT.

Worth noting for this clone: One junction end disagrees with the germline gene, perhaps due to a read error. This chain links TRBV7-9 with TRBJ2-5; 11 bases align to TRBD2. The end of the DNA is better explained by TRBJ2-7, so the J call may be wrong. Per germline, CDR1 SEHNR and CDR2 FQNEAQ (reference sequence). The CDR3 totals 15 residues. The CDR3 DNA is TGTTCCAGCAGCTTAGGCCTAGCGGGAGGCCACGAGCAGTACTTC. It translates to CSSSLGLAGGHEQYF.

This rearrangement joins TRBV29-1 to TRBJ2-4, with 7 bases aligning to TRBD1. CDR1 and CDR2 (germline): SQVTM, ANQGSEA. CDR3 length: 21 residues. The CDR3 DNA is TGCAGTTTGACTTACCTTGTCGCTGACTTACCGGGACAGCAAGCCAAAAACATTCAGTACTTC. As protein: CSLTYLVADLPGQQAKNIQYF. Full variable domain (outside the CDR3, taken from reference TRBV29-1 and TRBJ2-4): SAVISQKPSRDICQRGTSLTIQCQVDSQVTMMFWYRQQPGQSLTLIATANQGSEATYESGFVIDKFPISRPNLTFSTLTVSNMSPEDSSIYLCSLTYLVADLPGQQAKNIQYFGAGTRLSVL.

V usage is TRBV27 and J usage is TRBJ2-2, with TRBD2 matching 7 bases. This CDR3 is 17 amino acids long. Germline trimming cut 2 bases from V and 4 bases from J; bases unmatched to any gene: 10. Germline V gene data show CDR1 as MNHEY and CDR2 as SMNVEV (reference sequence). CDR3 coding DNA: TGTGCCAGCAGTTTAGGAGGCGGGAGTCGTCTCACCGGGGAGCTGTTTTTT. Protein sequence: CASSLGGGSRLTGELFF.

J is TRBJ2-7 and V is TRBV18; 7 bases agree with TRBD1. CDR3 length equals 16 residues. The trim removed 3 bases at V and 3 bases at J, leaving 11 bases unmatched. Germline assignment: CDR1 KGHSH and CDR2 LQKENI. The CDR3: CASSPPTGRISYEQYF. The CDR3 DNA reads as TGTGCCAGCTCACCTCCGACAGGGCGCATCAGCTACGAGCAGTACTTC. Variable domain in full (rest from reference TRBV18 and TRBJ2-7): NAGVMQNPRHLVRRRGQEARLRCSPMKGHSHVYWYRQLPEEGLKFMVYLQKENIIDESGMPKERFSAEFPKEGPSILRIQQVVRGDSAAYFCASSPPTGRISYEQYFGPGTRLTVT.

The CDR3 nucleotides are TGCGCCAGCAGCCCGGGACAGGGCTATGGCTACACCTTC. Its protein is CASSPGQGYGYTF. The V call is TRBV4-1, the J call TRBJ1-2, with 9 bases lining up with TRBD1. J gave up 4 bases and V 4 bases, and 1 base lay outside the gene matches. The germline CDR1 and CDR2 sequences are MGHRA and YSYEKL. This CDR3 region has 13 residues.

The chain employs TRBV9 and TRBJ1-3; D is unresolved. The germline gives CDR1 SGDLS, CDR2 YYNGEE. The CDR3 contains 16 residues. Trimming pared 0 bases from V and 0 bases from J, leaving 10 bases between. This chain's CDR3 is CASSVDHRSSGNTIYF. CDR3 sequence (DNA): TGTGCCAGCAGCGTAGACCACAGAAGCTCTGGAAACACCATATATTTT.